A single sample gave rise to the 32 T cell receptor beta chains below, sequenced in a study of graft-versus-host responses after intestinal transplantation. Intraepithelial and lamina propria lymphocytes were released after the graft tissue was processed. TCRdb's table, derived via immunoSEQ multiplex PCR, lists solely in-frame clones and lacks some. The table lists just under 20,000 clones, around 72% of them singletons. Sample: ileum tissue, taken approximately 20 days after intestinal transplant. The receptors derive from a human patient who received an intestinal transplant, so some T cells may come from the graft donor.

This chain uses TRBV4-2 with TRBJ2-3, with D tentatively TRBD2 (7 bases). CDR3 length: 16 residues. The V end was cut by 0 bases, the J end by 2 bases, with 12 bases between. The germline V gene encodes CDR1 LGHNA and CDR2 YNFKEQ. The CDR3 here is CASSQDGRGATDTQYF. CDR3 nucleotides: TGTGCCAGCAGCCAAGATGGCCGGGGGGCCACAGATACGCAGTATTTT.

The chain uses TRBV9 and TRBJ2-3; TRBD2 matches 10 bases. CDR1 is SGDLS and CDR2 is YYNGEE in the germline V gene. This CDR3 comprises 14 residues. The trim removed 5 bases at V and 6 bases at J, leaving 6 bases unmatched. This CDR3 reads CASSPSGGGDTQYF. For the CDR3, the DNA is TGTGCCAGCAGTCCTAGCGGGGGAGGGGATACGCAGTATTTT.

CDR3 loop: CASSPDRGLYEQYF. The CDR3 DNA follows: TGTGCCAGCAGTCCTGACAGGGGGCTCTACGAGCAGTACTTC. The rearrangement uses TRBV27 and TRBJ2-7; TRBD1 aligns across 10 bases. This CDR3 has 14 amino acids. The V segment lost 5 bases and the J segment 3 bases; nucleotides outside the gene matches: 4. Germline CDR1 is MNHEY and CDR2 is SMNVEV (reference sequence).

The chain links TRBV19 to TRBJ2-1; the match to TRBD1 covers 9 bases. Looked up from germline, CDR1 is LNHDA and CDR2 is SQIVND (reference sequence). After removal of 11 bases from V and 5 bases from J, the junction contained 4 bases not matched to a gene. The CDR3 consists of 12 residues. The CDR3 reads CAAGTGHNEQFF. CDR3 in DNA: TGTGCCGCCGGGACAGGGCACAATGAGCAGTTCTTC.

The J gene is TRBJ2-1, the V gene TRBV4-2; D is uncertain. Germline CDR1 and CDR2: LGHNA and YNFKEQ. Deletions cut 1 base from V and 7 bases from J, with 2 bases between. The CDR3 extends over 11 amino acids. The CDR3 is CASSQANEQFF. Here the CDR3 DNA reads TGTGCCAGCAGCCAAGCGAATGAGCAGTTCTTC.

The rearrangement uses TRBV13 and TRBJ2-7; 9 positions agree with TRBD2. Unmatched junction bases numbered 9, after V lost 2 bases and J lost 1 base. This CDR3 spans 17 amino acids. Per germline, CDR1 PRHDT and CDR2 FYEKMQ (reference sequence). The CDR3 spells CASSLRGGGGESYEQYF. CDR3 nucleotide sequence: TGTGCCAGCAGCTTACGCGGCGGGGGGGGAGAATCCTACGAGCAGTACTTC.

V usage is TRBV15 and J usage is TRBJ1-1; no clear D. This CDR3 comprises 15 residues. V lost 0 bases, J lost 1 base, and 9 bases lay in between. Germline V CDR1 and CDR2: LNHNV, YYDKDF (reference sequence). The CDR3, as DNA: TGTGCCACCAGCAGAGACGGACGGGGGAACACTGAAGCTTTCTTT. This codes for CATSRDGRGNTEAFF.

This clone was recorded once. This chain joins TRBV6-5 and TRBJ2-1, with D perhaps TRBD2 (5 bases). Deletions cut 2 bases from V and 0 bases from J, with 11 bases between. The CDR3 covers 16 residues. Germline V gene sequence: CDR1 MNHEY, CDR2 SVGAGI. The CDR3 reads CASSYDGKSSYNEQFF. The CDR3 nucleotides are TGTGCCAGCAGTTACGACGGGAAAAGCTCCTACAATGAGCAGTTCTTC.

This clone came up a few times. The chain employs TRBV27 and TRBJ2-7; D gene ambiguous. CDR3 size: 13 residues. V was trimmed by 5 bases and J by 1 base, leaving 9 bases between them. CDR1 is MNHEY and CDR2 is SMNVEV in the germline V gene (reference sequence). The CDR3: CASSPAGSYEQYF. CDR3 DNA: TGTGCCAGCAGTCCGGCAGGTTCCTACGAGCAGTACTTC.

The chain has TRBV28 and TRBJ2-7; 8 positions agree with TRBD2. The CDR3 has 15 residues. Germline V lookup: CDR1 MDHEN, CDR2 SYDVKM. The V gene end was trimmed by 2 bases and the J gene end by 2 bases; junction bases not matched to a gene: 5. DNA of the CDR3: TGTGCCAGCAGTTTAACGGCGGGAGGAGCCTACGAGCAGTACTTC. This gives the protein CASSLTAGGAYEQYF.

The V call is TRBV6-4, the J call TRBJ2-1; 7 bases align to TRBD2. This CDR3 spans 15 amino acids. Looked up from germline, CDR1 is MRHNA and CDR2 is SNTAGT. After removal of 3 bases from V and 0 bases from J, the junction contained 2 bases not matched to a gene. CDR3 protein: CASSERESSYNEQFF. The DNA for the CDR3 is TGTGCCAGCAGTGAGCGGGAGAGCTCCTACAATGAGCAGTTCTTC.

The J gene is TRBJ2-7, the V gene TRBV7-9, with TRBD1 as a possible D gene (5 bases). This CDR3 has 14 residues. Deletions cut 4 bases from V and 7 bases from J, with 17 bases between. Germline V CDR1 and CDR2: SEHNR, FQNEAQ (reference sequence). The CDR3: CASSSVRGMWEQYF. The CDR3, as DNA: TGTGCCAGCAGCTCCGTAAGGGGCATGTGGGAGCAGTACTTC.

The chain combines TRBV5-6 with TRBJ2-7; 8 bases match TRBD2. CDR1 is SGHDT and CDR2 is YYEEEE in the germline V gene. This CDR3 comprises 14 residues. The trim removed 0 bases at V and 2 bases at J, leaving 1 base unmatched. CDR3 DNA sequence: TGTGCCAGCAGCTTGGCGGGGGGGGCCTACGAGCAGTACTTC. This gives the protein CASSLAGGAYEQYF.

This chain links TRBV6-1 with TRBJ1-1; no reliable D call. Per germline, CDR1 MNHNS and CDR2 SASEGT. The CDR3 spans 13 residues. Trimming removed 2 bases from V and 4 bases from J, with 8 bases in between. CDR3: CASSELISTEAFF. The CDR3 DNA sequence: TGTGCCAGCAGTGAACTAATTAGCACTGAAGCTTTCTTT.

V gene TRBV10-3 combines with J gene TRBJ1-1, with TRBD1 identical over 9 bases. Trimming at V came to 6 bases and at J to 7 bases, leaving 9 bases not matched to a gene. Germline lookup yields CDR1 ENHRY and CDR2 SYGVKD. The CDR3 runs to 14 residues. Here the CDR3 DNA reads TGTGCCATCAGACACACGGACAGGGGCTTTGAAGCTTTCTTT. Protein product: CAIRHTDRGFEAFF.

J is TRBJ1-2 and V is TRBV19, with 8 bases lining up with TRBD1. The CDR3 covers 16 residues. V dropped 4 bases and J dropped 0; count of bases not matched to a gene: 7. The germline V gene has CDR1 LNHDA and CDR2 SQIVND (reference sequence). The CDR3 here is CASSRPGQAPNYGYTF. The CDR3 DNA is TGTGCCAGTAGTAGACCGGGACAGGCCCCTAACTATGGCTACACCTTC.

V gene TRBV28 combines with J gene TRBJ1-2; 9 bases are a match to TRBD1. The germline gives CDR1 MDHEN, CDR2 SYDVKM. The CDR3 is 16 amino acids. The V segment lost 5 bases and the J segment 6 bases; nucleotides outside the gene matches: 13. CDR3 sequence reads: CASSDRGSPRGHGYTF. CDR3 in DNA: TGTGCCAGCAGTGACAGGGGGTCCCCGAGGGGGCATGGCTACACCTTC.

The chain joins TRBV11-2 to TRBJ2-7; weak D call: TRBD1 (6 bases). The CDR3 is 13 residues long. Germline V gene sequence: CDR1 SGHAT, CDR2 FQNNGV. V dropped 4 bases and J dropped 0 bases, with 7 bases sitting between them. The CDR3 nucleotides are TGTGCCAGCAGCTGGACAGTCTCCTACGAGCAGTACTTC. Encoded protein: CASSWTVSYEQYF.

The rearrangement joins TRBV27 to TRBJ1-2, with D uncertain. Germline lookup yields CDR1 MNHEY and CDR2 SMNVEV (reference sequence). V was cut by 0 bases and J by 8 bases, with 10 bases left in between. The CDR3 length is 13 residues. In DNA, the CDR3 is TGTGCCAGCAGTTTATCGGGCTCGTTGGGCTACACCTTC. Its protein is CASSLSGSLGYTF.

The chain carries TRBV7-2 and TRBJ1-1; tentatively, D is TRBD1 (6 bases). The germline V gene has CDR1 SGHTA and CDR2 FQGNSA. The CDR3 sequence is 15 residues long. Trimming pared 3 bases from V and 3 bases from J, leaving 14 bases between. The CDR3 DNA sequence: TGTGCCAGCAGCTTCCCACAGGGTTTTGACACTGAAGCTTTCTTT. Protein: CASSFPQGFDTEAFF.

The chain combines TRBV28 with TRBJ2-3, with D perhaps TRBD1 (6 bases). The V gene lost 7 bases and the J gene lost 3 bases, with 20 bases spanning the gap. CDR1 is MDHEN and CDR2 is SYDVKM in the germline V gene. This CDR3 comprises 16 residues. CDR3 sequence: CASTAGALFWTDTQYF. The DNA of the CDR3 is TGTGCCAGCACCGCAGGGGCGCTATTTTGGACAGATACGCAGTATTTT.

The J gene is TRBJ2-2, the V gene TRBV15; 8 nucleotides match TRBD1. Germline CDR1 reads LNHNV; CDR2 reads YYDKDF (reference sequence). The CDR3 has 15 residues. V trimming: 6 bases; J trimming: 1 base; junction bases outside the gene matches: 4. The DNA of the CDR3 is TGTGCCACCAGACGCGGGACAGGGAACACCGGGGAGCTGTTTTTT. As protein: CATRRGTGNTGELFF.

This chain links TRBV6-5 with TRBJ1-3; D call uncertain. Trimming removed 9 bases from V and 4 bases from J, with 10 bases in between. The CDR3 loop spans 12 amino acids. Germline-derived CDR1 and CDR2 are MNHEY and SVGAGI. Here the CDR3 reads CASVHPGNTIYF. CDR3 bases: TGTGCCAGTGTACATCCGGGAAACACCATATATTTT.

CDR3 residues: CASSLGGGAPDTQYF. CDR3 sequence (DNA): TGTGCCAGCAGCCTAGGCGGGGGGGCGCCAGATACGCAGTATTTT. This chain joins TRBV5-4 and TRBJ2-3; 9 bases are shared with TRBD2. CDR1 SGHNT and CDR2 YYREEE come from the germline V gene (reference sequence). This CDR3 is 15 amino acids long. J was trimmed by 4 bases and V by 4 bases; bases with no gene match: 7.

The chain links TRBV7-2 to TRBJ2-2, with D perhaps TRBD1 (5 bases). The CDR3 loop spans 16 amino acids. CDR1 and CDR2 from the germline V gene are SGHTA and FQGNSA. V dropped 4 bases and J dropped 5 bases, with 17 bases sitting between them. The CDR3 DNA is TGTGCCAGCAGCTCGCAGTGGGGCCCCTTTACCGGGGAGCTGTTTTTT. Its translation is CASSSQWGPFTGELFF.

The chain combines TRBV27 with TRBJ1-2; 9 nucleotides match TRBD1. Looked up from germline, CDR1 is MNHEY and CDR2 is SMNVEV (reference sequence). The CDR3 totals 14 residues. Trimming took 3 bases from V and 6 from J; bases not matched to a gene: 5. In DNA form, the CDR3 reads TGTGCCAGCAGTTTCGACAGGGGGTGGCATGGCTACACCTTC. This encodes CASSFDRGWHGYTF.

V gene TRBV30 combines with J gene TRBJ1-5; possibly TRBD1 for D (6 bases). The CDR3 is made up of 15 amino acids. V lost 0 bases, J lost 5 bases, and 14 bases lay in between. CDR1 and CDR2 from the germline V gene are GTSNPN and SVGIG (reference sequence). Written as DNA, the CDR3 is TGTGCCTGGAGTGTATCAGGGGAGGGGTATCAGCCCCAGCATTTT. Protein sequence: CAWSVSGEGYQPQHF.

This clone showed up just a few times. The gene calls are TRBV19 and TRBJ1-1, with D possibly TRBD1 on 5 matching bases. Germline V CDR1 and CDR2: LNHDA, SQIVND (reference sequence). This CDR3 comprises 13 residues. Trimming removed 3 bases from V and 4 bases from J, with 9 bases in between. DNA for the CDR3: TGTGCCAGTAGTATTGACGGGGGCACTGAAGCTTTCTTT. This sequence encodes CASSIDGGTEAFF.

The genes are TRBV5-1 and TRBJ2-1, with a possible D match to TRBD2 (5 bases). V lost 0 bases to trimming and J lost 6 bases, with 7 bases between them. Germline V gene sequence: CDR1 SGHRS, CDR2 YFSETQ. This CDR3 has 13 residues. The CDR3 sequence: CASSLASPNEQFF. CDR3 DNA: TGCGCCAGCAGCTTGGCTAGCCCCAATGAGCAGTTCTTC.

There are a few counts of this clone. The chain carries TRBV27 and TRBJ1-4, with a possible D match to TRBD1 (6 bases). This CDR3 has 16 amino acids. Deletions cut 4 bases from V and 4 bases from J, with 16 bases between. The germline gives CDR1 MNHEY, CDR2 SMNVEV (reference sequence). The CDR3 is CASSSTPGQVNEKLFF. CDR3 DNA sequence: TGTGCCAGCAGTTCCACCCCGGGACAAGTTAATGAAAAACTGTTTTTT.

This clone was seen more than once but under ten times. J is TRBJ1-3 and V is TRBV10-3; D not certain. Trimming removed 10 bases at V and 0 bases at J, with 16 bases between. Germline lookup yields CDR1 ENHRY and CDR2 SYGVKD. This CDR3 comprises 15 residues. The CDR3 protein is CATYSPSSSGNTIYF. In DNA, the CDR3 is TGTGCCACCTATAGTCCCTCGAGCTCTGGAAACACCATATATTTT.

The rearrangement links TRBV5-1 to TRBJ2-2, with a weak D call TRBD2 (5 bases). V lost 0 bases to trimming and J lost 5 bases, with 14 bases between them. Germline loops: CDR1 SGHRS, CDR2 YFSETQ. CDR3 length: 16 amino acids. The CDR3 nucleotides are TGCGCCAGCAGCTTGGAATACGGGGTTTGGACCGGGGAGCTGTTTTTT. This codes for CASSLEYGVWTGELFF. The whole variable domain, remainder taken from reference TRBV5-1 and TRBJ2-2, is KAGVTQTPRYLIKTRGQQVTLSCSPISGHRSVSWYQQTPGQGLQFLFEYFSETQRNKGNFPGRFSGRQFSNSRSEMNVSTLELGDSALYLCASSLEYGVWTGELFFGEGSRLTVL.